This TCR beta chain comes out of a study of Ad26.COV2.S vaccination and SARS-CoV-2 variants. The study's findings and limits: Non-spike TCR breadth was similar in vaccine and placebo recipients. Vaccinees reportedly had broad spike-specific CD8+ and CD4+ T cell responses. Higher spike-specific TCR breadth was found in vaccine recipients than in placebo recipients. Measurements of TCR breadth and depth may have given underestimates of the total T cell responses.

Germline V lookup: CDR1 SGHAT, CDR2 FQNNGV. This CDR3 spans 12 amino acids. Trimming removed 0 bases at V and 7 bases at J, with 1 base between. Produced via immunoSEQ multiplex PCR; TCRdb's table is partial and in-frame only. This sample has 350,000 to 450,000 clones, with around 92% found just once. This clone was observed a single time. Its antigen is unidentified. This receptor was taken from a human donor who had recovered from COVID-19. This material consisted of peripheral blood, taken after recovery from COVID-19. The chain employs TRBV11-2 and TRBJ1-6; no definite D call. This CDR3 reads CASSLENSPLHF. The CDR3 DNA reads TGTGCCAGCAGCTTAGAGAATTCACCCCTCCACTTT.